This T cell receptor beta chain comes out of a study of cytomegalovirus exposure and HLA in healthy donors. Study at large: Of 300 to 450 genotyped donors, roughly 80% clustered with self-reported Caucasian donors. Study results and limitations: Some segments of the V type, notably TRBV6-2 and TRBV6-3, were excluded as indistinguishable. A previous analysis found most TCR beta V segments productive roughly 87% or roughly 30% of the time.

This CDR3 region has 14 residues. Germline lookup yields CDR1 SGHTA and CDR2 FQGNSA. V was clipped by 5 bases and J by 7 bases; unmatched bases: 7. Amplification used 60 Vbeta primers and 13 Jbeta primers. TCRdb's table, derived via immunoSEQ multiplex PCR, lists solely in-frame clones and lacks some. Here the sample spans approximately 200,000 clones, 79% being singletons. Points on this clone: Its antigen remains unknown.

The receptor was derived from a girl aged 10-17 years in good health and CMV-seropositive. Input material: PBMCs. The chain combines TRBV7-2 with TRBJ2-2, with 7 bases fitting TRBD2. This CDR3 reads CASSIRGTNGELFF. The CDR3 DNA is TGTGCCAGCAGCATACGCGGGACTAACGGGGAGCTGTTTTTT.